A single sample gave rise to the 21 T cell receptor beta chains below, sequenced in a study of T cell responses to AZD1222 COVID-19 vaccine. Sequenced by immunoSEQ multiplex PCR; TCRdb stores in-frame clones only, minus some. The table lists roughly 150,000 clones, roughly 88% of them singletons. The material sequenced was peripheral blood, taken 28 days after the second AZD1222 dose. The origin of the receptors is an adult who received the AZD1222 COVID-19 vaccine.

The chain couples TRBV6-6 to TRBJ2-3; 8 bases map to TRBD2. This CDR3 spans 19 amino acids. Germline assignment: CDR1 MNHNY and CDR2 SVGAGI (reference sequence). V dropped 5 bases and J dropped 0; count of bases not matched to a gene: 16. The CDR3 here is CASSPLVRGGPSSTDTQYF. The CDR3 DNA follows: TGTGCCAGCAGTCCTCTCGTTCGCGGGGGGCCCTCTAGCACAGATACGCAGTATTTT.

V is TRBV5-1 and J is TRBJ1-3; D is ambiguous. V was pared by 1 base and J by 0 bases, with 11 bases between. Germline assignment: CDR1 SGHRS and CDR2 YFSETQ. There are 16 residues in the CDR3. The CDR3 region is CASSLSVKSSGNTIYF. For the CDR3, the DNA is TGCGCCAGCAGCTTGTCTGTCAAAAGCTCTGGAAACACCATATATTTT.

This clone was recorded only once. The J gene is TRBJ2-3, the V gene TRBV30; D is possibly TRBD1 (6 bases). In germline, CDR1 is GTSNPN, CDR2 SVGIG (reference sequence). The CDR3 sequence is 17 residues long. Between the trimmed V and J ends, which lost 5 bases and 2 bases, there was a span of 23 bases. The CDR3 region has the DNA TGTGCCTGGGGCCCCCCCACCGGGGCAGGGGTCACAGATACGCAGTATTTT. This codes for CAWGPPTGAGVTDTQYF.

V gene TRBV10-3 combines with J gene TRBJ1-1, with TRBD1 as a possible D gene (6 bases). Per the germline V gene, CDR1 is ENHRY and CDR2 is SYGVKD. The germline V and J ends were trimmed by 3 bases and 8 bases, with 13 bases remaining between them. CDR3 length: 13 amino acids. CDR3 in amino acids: CAISDQDRSEAFF. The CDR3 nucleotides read TGTGCCATCAGTGACCAGGACAGAAGCGAAGCTTTCTTT.

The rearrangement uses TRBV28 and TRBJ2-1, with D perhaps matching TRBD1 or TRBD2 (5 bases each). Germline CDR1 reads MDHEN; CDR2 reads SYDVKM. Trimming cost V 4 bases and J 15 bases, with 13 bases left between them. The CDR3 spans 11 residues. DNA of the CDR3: TGTGCCAGCAGTTGGGGGATGGCCCCGTTCTTC. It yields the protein CASSWGMAPFF.

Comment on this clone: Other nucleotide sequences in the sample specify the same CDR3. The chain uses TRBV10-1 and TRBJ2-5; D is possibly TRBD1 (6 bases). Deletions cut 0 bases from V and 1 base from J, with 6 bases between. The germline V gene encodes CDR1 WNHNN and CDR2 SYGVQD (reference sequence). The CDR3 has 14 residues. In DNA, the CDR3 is TGCGCCAGCAGTGAGTCAGGGGGCCAAGAGACCCAGTACTTC. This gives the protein CASSESGGQETQYF.

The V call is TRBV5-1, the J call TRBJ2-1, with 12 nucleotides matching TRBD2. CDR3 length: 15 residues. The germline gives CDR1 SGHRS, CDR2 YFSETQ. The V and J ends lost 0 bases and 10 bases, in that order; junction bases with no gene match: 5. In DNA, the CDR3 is TGCGCCAGCAGCTTGGGACTAGCGGGAGCTGGGGAGCAGTTCTTC. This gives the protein CASSLGLAGAGEQFF.

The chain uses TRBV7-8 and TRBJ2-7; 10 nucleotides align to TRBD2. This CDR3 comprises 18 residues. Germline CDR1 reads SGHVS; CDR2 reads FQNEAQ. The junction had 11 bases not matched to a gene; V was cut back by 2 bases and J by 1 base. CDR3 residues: CASSLLTASGSSSYEQYF. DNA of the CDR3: TGTGCCAGCAGCTTATTAACCGCTAGCGGGAGCTCTTCCTACGAGCAGTACTTC.

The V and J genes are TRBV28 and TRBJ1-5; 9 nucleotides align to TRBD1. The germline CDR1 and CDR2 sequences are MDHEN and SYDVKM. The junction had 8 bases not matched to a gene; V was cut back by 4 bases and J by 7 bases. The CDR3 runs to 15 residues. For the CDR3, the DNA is TGTGCCAGCAGTTCCGGAGGGACAGGGAACCAGCCCCAGCATTTT. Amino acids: CASSSGGTGNQPQHF.

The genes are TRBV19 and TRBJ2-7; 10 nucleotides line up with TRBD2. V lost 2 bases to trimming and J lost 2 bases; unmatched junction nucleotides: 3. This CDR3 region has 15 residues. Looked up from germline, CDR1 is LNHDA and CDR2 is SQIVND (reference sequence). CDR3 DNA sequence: TGTGCCAGTAGTATATCAGCGGGAGGGCCCTACGAGCAGTACTTC. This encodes CASSISAGGPYEQYF.

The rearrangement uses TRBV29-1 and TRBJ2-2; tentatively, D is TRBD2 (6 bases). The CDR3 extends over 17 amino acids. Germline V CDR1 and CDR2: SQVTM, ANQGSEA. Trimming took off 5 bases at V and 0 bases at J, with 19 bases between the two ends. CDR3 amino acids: CSVLGVAGNTNTGELFF. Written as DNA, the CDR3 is TGCAGCGTTCTCGGGGTGGCGGGGAATACGAACACCGGGGAGCTGTTTTTT.

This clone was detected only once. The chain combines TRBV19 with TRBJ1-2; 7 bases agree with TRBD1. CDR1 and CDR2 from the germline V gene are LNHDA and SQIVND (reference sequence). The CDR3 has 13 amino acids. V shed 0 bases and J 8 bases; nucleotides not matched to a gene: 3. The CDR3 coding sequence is TGTGCCAGTAGTATAGAAAGGGACAGAGGCTACACCTTC. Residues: CASSIERDRGYTF.

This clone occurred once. The CDR3 DNA sequence: TGTGCCAGCAGCCCCGGATCAGGGGGCCCTACTTCGTCTGGCTACACCTTC. Translation: CASSPGSGGPTSSGYTF. V gene TRBV3-1 (or the pseudogene TRBV3-2) combines with J gene TRBJ1-2; 8 positions match TRBD1. Germline V gives CDR1 LGHDT, CDR2 YNNKEL (reference sequence). This CDR3 comprises 17 residues. The V and J ends lost 4 bases and 7 bases, in that order; junction bases with no gene match: 17.

Written as DNA, the CDR3 is TGTGCCAGCGGAGCCTACGAGCAGTACTTC. It specifies CASGAYEQYF. The chain carries TRBV27 and TRBJ2-7; unclear D gene. Germline CDR1 is MNHEY and CDR2 is SMNVEV (reference sequence). V lost 8 bases, J lost 2 bases, and 4 bases lay in between. The CDR3 length is 10 residues.

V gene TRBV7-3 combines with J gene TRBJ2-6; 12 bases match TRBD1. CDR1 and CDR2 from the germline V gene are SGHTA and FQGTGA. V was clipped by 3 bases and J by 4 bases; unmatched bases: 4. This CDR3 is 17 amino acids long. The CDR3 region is CASSFWDRGPGANVLTF. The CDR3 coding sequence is TGTGCCAGCAGCTTCTGGGACAGGGGGCCAGGGGCCAACGTCCTGACTTTC.

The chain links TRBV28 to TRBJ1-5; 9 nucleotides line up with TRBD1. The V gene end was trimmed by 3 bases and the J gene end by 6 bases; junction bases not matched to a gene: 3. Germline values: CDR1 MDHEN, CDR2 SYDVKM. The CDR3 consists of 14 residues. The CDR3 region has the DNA TGTGCCAGCAGTTTGGGACAGGGCGGTCAGCCCCAGCATTTT. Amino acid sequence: CASSLGQGGQPQHF.

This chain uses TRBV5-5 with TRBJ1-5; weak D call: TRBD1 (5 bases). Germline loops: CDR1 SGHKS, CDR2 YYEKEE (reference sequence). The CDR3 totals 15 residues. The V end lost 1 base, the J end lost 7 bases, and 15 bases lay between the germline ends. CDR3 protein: CASSLFVQGGQPQHF. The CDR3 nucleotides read TGTGCCAGCAGCTTGTTTGTGCAGGGAGGACAGCCCCAGCATTTT.

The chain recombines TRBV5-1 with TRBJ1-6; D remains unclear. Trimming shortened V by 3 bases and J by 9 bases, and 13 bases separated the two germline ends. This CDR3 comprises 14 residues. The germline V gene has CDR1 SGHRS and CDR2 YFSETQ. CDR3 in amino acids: CASSSASRGSPLHF. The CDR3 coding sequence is TGCGCCAGCAGCTCGGCGAGCCGGGGTTCACCCCTCCACTTT.

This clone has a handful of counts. The CDR3 sequence: CASSLGSGTKNQPQHF. CDR3 nucleotide sequence: TGTGCCAGCAGTCTTGGTTCGGGTACGAAGAATCAGCCCCAGCATTTT. J is TRBJ1-5 and V is TRBV5-6, with D unclear. V was trimmed by 5 bases and J by 4 bases, leaving 19 bases between them. The germline gives CDR1 SGHDT, CDR2 YYEEEE. The CDR3 runs 16 residues.

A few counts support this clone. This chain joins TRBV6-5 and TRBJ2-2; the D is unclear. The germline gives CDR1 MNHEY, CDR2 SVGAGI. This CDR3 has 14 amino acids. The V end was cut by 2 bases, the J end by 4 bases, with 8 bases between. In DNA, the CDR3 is TGTGCCAGCAGTTACGACGGATTCACCGGGGAGCTGTTTTTT. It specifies CASSYDGFTGELFF.

This CDR3 is CASSLRTELSGANVLTF. Written as DNA, the CDR3 is TGTGCCAGCAGCCTTAGGACGGAATTATCTGGGGCCAACGTCCTGACTTTC. The chain couples TRBV9 to TRBJ2-6; no reliable D call. This CDR3 contains 17 residues. In germline, CDR1 is SGDLS, CDR2 YYNGEE. V was clipped by 4 bases and J by 1 base, with 15 bases between them.